Detailed here is one TCR beta chain. Its antigen is still unknown. There are no base qualities to consult, and no much larger clone falls within one base. PBMCs were isolated by Ficoll-Paque density gradient centrifugation. These data originate in a study of T-cell memory formation after mild COVID-19 listed by TCRdb under 2021. Background on the whole study: Most TCR sequence clusters were specific to one of the two donors. In two donors, T-cell clones that expanded and contracted after mild COVID-19 were followed by sequencing TCRalpha and TCRbeta repertoires longitudinally. The cohort was made up of two young adult volunteers, one female and one male, who were previously healthy. The full study reports these points: Clones that contracted from day 15 to 85 showed balanced CD4/CD8 phenotypes, whereas a second wave of clones that expanded from day 15 to 37 leaned towards CD4+. The second-wave clones that peaked on day 37 were not confirmed to be SARS-CoV-2 specific. Some responding clones were found in pre-infection memory, which suggests that pre-existing cross-reactive memory T cells took part in the SARS-CoV-2 response. Contracting CD4+ clones turned up mainly in the CM and EM memory subsets, whereas EMRA was where CD8+ clones were enriched. Only a couple of mild cases were covered by the study, and larger cohorts that include severe cases with pre-infection samples were considered necessary.

The junction shows trimming of 0 bases on V and 1 base on J, plus 8 bases between the germline ends. The CDR3 goes from the cysteine to the phenylalanine over 15 residues. Only the CDR3 part of the read is kept: 45 bases, read in frame from the first base. The CDR1 and CDR2 encoded by the germline V gene are MNHEY and SVGAGI. The instrument was an Illumina NovaSeq 6000. Using 5'RACE with constant-segment primers, TCRalpha and TCRbeta cDNA libraries were constructed, with sample barcodes and unique molecular identifiers added in the process. RNA was extracted from every sample with Trizol reagent. Libraries were amplified in two PCR steps, with a second sample barcode and Illumina TruSeq adapters added in the second step. The libraries were sequenced on an Illumina NovaSeq using 2 x 150 bp paired-end reads. The study's own analysis went as follows. Demultiplexing of reads and collapsing into UMI-guided consensus sequences were performed with migec v1.2.7. Using mixcr v2.1.11, UMI consensuses were aligned to TRA and TRB V and J templates and then assembled into clonotypes. Expanded or contracted clonotypes were those called significant by both edgeR and NoisET, with noise models trained on biological replicates. For edgeR calls, the cutoffs were a false discovery rate-adjusted p below 0.01 and a log2 fold-change threshold of 1. As an exploratory analysis of dynamics, PCA with hierarchical clustering was applied to max-normalized trajectories of the 1000 most abundant clonotypes. Each responding clone was given a CD4 or CD8 phenotype based on the CD4+ and CD8+ repertoires, which had been sequenced separately. TCRdb reworked the public reads: Q25 trimming with fastp, MiXCR clone assembly, productive beta chains retained. CDR3 protein sequences are deduplicated, and each keeps its most common genes and DNA. The V and J calls and clone size are TCRdb's, not the authors'. This sample is represented by just under 550,000 distinct CDR3 sequences; around 20% of them were singletons. Of the sample, around 12% is held by the ten largest clones.

What was sequenced was PBMCs or a T cell subset sorted from them (not recorded which). This sequence was found in an adult woman who had mild COVID-19 (a few samples of this study predate the infection). The sample titles of this study are shuffled in the database, so cell type and time point are left out; the donor was told from shared clones. The rearranged segments are TRBV6-5 and TRBJ2-3; the D gene lacks a confident call. In nucleotides, the sequence is TGTGCCAGCAGTTACTCACGATCTGGCACAGATACGCAGTATTTT. Its protein product is CASSYSRSGTDTQYF.